This TCR beta chain is from a study of T-cell reconstitution after alpha-beta-depleted transplantation in children. This clonotype occurred a few times. Its specificity is not known. The study, taken as a whole, reports: Recipient T cells and thymic progenitors that survived were the source of the high TCRbeta diversity seen at day 60 in some patients. A year post-transplant, T-cell counts and diversity derived mostly from newly produced T cells. Several hundred rapidly expanded clones from non-depleted graft cells reportedly supplied alpha-beta T cells about two months post-transplant.

Unique molecular identifiers were used to barcode this TCRbeta library. From the PCR reads, TCRdb called clonotypes with MiXCR, one entry per CDR3 protein. The data contain around 450,000 distinct CDR3 sequences, around 15% of them singletons. The CDR3 is made up of 12 amino acids. CDR1 and CDR2 from the germline V gene are SNHLY and FYNNEI. V lost 7 bases and J 11 bases, leaving 17 bases between the germline ends. The source of this sequence is a boy less than two years old who had a stem cell transplant for Wiskott-Aldrich syndrome, so the T cells may come from the graft donor. The sequencing used PBMCs, mostly from graft donor cells, collected 360 days after TCRalphabeta/CD19-depleted stem cell transplant. V usage is TRBV2 and J usage is TRBJ1-2; maybe TRBD1 (6 bases). CDR3 nucleotides: TGTGCCAGCACAACGGCCGCGGACAGTTACACCTTC. Translation: CASTTAADSYTF.